The rows below give T cell receptor beta chains drawn from one sample of a study of shared clonotypes between healthy human individuals. This table comes from immunoSEQ multiplex PCR, and its TCRdb copy is limited to in-frame clones, with some not included. This sample has millions of clones, with about 95% found just once. Sequenced material: naive CD8+ T cells sorted from blood. The receptor source for this set is a man between 18 and 29 years old in good health. CDR3s include the opening cysteine and the closing phenylalanine or tryptophan. Each record gives: V gene, J gene, clone size, D gene, CDR3 protein, CDR3 DNA. A D gene is named only where the DNA matches it firmly. Clone size is shown for a subset of rows, as once, few, many or a class of expanded clone.

TRBV28	TRBJ1-3	NA	TRBD1	CASRILQGADTIYF	TGTGCCAGCAGGATCCTACAGGGGGCAGACACCATATATTTT
TRBV2	TRBJ2-4	NA	NA	CASRGPSYQNIQYF	TGTGCCAGCAGGGGTCCTAGCTACCAAAACATTCAGTACTTC
TRBV10-1	TRBJ2-7	NA	NA	CASSPRMFYEQYF	TGCGCCAGCAGTCCCAGGATGTTCTACGAGCAGTACTTC
TRBV7-9	TRBJ2-1	NA	TRBD1	CASTWGQGADNEQFF	TGTGCCAGCACCTGGGGGCAGGGGGCCGACAATGAGCAGTTCTTC
TRBV6-5	TRBJ1-1	NA	NA	CASSWAEGHTEAFF	TGTGCCAGCAGCTGGGCGGAGGGGCACACTGAAGCTTTCTTT
TRBV9	TRBJ1-1	NA	TRBD1	CASSETDRGTEAFF	TGTGCCAGCAGCGAGACGGACAGGGGGACTGAAGCTTTCTTT
TRBV9	TRBJ2-2	few	NA	CASSERGTDKVTGELFF	TGTGCCAGCAGCGAGAGAGGGACTGACAAGGTTACCGGGGAGCTGTTTTTT
TRBV7-6	TRBJ2-5	NA	NA	CASSVWTADQETQYF	TGTGCCAGCAGCGTTTGGACAGCGGACCAAGAGACCCAGTACTTC
TRBV7-9	TRBJ2-1	NA	TRBD2	CASSFPLAGVSNEQFF	TGTGCCAGCAGCTTCCCCCTAGCGGGAGTTTCCAATGAGCAGTTCTTC
TRBV9	TRBJ2-3	NA	NA	CASNGLATDTQYF	TGTGCCAGCAATGGGCTAGCGACAGATACGCAGTATTTT
TRBV4-3	TRBJ2-1	NA	NA	CASSQGASTYNEQFF	TGCGCCAGCAGCCAAGGTGCTTCTACCTACAATGAGCAGTTCTTC
TRBV14	TRBJ2-5	NA	NA	CASSYDRSSILQETQYF	TGTGCCAGCAGCTACGACAGGTCATCGATACTCCAAGAGACCCAGTACTTC
TRBV7-6	TRBJ2-7	NA	NA	CASSLAQGYEQYF	TGTGCCAGCAGCTTAGCGCAGGGCTACGAGCAGTACTTC
TRBV5-5	TRBJ1-1	NA	NA	CASSFGGYAEAFF	TGTGCCAGCAGCTTCGGGGGCTACGCTGAAGCTTTCTTT
TRBV5-6	TRBJ2-7	NA	NA	CASSFLMSGYEQYF	TGTGCCAGCAGCTTTCTGATGTCTGGGTACGAGCAGTACTTC
TRBV7-2	TRBJ2-3	NA	TRBD2	CASSLEGGLADPDTQYF	TGTGCCAGCAGCTTAGAGGGCGGACTAGCGGACCCAGATACGCAGTATTTT
TRBV7-9	TRBJ1-5	few	TRBD1	CASSPSGQDSNQPQHF	TGTGCCAGCAGTCCAAGCGGACAGGATAGCAATCAGCCCCAGCATTTT
TRBV7-9	TRBJ1-4	NA	NA	CASSLIKGGGDEKLFF	TGTGCCAGCAGCTTGATAAAAGGCGGGGGCGATGAAAAACTGTTTTTT
TRBV19	TRBJ2-7	NA	TRBD2	CASSIGPSGGPYEQYF	TGTGCCAGTAGTATTGGCCCCTCGGGGGGACCCTACGAGCAGTACTTC
TRBV25-1	TRBJ2-2	once	NA	CASSEGHNTGELFF	TGTGCCAGCAGTGAGGGGCATAACACCGGGGAGCTGTTTTTT
TRBV11-2	TRBJ1-2	NA	TRBD1	CASSLGGGGYTF	TGTGCCAGCAGCTTAGGAGGGGGCGGCTACACCTTC
TRBV28	TRBJ1-6	once	NA	CASSLNAGSSYNSPLHF	TGTGCCAGCAGTTTGAACGCAGGTAGCTCCTATAATTCACCCCTCCACTTT
TRBV5-1	TRBJ2-7	NA	NA	CASRFQGYEQYF	TGCGCCAGCAGATTCCAGGGATACGAGCAGTACTTC
TRBV28	TRBJ2-7	few	TRBD1	CASSTHRGLASYEQYF	TGTGCCAGCAGTACCCACAGGGGGTTAGCTTCCTACGAGCAGTACTTC
TRBV6-5	TRBJ2-5	NA	NA	CASSYNAGAAETQYF	TGTGCCAGCAGTTACAACGCGGGGGCCGCAGAGACCCAGTACTTC
TRBV28	TRBJ2-7	NA	NA	CASSLVGYEQYF	TGTGCCAGCAGTCTCGTCGGCTACGAGCAGTACTTC
TRBV27	TRBJ1-1	NA	NA	CASSVAMGTMTEAFF	TGTGCCAGCAGCGTGGCTATGGGGACGATGACTGAAGCTTTCTTT
TRBV5-1	TRBJ2-7	NA	TRBD1	CASSLEQGPYYEQYF	TGCGCCAGCAGCTTGGAACAGGGGCCTTACTACGAGCAGTACTTC
TRBV14	TRBJ2-1	NA	NA	CASSQDQGLYNEQFF	TGTGCCAGCAGCCAAGATCAGGGACTCTACAATGAGCAGTTCTTC